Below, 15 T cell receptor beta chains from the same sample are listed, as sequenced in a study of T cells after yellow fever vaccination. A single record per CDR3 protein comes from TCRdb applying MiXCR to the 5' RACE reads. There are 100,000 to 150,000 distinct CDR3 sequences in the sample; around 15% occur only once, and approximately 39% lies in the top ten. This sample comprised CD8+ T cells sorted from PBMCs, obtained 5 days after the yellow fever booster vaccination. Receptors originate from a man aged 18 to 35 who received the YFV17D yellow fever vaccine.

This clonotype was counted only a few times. The CDR3 DNA reads TGCGCCAGCAGCCGAGCGGGGGGATACACAGATACGCAGTATTTT. Translation: CASSRAGGYTDTQYF. The rearrangement links TRBV5-1 to TRBJ2-3, with 9 bases identical to TRBD2. CDR1 and CDR2 (germline): SGHRS, YFSETQ. The CDR3 length is 15 residues. V was clipped by 4 bases and J by 2 bases; unmatched bases: 5.

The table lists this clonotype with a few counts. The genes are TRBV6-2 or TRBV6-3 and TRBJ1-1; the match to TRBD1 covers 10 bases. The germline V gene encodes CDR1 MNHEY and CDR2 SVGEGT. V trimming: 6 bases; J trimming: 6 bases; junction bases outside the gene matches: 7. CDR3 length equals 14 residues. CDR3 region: CASRRTGGSSEAFF. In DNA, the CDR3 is TGTGCCAGCAGAAGGACAGGGGGGTCTTCTGAAGCTTTCTTT.

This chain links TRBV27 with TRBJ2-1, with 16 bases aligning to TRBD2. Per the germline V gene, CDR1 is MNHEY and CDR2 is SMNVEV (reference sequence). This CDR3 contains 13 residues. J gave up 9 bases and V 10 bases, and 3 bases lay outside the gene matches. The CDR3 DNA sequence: TGTGCCACGGGACTAGCGGGGGGGCTTGAGCAGTTCTTC. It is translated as CATGLAGGLEQFF.

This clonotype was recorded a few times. CDR3 in amino acids: CASSQSGRGGYNSPLHF. Here the CDR3 DNA reads TGTGCCAGCAGCCAATCGGGCCGGGGTGGCTATAATTCACCCCTCCACTTT. The chain combines TRBV16 with TRBJ1-6, with D unresolved. The germline gives CDR1 KGHSY, CDR2 FQNENV. The CDR3 totals 17 residues. Trimming stripped 0 bases from V and 3 bases from J, with 12 bases between.

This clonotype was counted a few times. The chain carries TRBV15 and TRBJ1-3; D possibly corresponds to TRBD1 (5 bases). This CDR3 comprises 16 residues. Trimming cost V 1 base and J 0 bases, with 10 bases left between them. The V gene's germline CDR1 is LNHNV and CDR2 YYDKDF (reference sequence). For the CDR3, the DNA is TGTGCCACCAGCAGAGCTGACAGAAGCTCTGGAAACACCATATATTTT. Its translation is CATSRADRSSGNTIYF. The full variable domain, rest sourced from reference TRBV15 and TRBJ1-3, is DAMVIQNPRYQVTQFGKPVTLSCSQTLNHNVMYWYQQKSSQAPKLLFHYYDKDFNNEADTPDNFQSRRPNTSFCFLDIRSPGLGDTAMYLCATSRADRSSGNTIYFGEGSWLTVV.

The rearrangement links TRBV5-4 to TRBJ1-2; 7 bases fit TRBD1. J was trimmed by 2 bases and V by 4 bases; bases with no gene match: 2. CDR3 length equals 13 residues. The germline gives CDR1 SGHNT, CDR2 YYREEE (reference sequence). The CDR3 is CASSPGQNYGYTF. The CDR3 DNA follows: TGTGCCAGCAGCCCGGGACAGAACTATGGCTACACCTTC.

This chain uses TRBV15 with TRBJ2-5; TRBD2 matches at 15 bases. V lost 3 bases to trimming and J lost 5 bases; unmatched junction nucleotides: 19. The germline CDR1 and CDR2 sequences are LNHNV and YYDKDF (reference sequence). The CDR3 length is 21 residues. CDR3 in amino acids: CATSSEFSGTSGGPLWETQYF. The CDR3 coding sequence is TGTGCCACCAGCAGTGAATTTTCCGGGACTAGCGGGGGGCCCCTATGGGAGACCCAGTACTTC.

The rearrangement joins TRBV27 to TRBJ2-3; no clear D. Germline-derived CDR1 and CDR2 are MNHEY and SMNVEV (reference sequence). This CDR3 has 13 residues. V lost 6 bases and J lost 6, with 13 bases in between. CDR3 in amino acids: CASRPGGSDTQYF. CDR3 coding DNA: TGTGCCAGCAGGCCCGGTGGGTCTGATACGCAGTATTTT.

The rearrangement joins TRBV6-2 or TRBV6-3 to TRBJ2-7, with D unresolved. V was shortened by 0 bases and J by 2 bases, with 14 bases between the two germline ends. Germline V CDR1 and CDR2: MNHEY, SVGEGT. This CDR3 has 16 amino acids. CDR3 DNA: TGTGCCAGCAGTTACTCGATGGACGGAAGTCCCTACGAGCAGTACTTC. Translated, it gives CASSYSMDGSPYEQYF.

CDR3 DNA: TGCGCCAGCAGCCATCCGGACCCGGATGAGCAGTTCTTC. It codes for CASSHPDPDEQFF. V is TRBV4-1 and J is TRBJ2-1; D remains unclear. This CDR3 is 13 amino acids long. V dropped 3 bases and J dropped 8 bases, with 11 bases sitting between them. The V gene's germline CDR1 is MGHRA and CDR2 YSYEKL.

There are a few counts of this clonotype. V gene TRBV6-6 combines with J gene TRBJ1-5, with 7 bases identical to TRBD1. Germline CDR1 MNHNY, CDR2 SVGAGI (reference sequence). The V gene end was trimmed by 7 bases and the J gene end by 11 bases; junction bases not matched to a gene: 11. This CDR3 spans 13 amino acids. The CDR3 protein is CASTEGTAVAQHF. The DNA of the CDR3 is TGTGCCAGCACCGAAGGGACAGCTGTGGCCCAGCATTTT.

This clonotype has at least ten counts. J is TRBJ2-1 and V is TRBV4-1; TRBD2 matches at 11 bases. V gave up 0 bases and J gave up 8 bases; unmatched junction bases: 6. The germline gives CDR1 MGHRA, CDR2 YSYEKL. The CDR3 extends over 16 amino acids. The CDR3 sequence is CASSQDLAGGRDEQFF. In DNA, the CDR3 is TGCGCCAGCAGCCAAGACCTAGCGGGGGGCAGGGATGAGCAGTTCTTC.

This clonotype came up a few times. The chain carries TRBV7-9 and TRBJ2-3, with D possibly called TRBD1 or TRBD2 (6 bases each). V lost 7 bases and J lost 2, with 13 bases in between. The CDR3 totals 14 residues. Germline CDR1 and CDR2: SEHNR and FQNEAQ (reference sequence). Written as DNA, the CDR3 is TGTGCCAGCATCCTAGGGGGGAACACAGATACGCAGTATTTT. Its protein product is CASILGGNTDTQYF.

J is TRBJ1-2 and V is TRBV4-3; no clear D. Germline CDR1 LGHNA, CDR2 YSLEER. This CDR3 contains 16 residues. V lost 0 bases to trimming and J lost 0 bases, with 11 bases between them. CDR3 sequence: CASSQDWTDPNYGYTF. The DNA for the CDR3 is TGCGCCAGCAGCCAAGATTGGACGGACCCTAACTATGGCTACACCTTC.

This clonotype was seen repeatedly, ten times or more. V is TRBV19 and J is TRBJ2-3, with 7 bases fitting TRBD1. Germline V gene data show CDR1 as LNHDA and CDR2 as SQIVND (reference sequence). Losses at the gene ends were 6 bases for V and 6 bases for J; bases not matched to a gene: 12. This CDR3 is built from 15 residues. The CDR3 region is CASSPSSRGSDTQYF. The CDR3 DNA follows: TGTGCCAGTAGCCCGAGTAGCAGGGGGTCGGATACGCAGTATTTT.